This T cell receptor (beta chain) derives from a study of Graves' ophthalmopathy and Graves' hyperthyroidism. This clonotype was counted at least ten times. In this cohort's terms, stable hyperthyroidism meant no ophthalmopathy by 18 months of follow-up. TCR beta CDR3 regions were amplified from RNA transcripts. The authors performed first-round RT-PCR with HTBI primers and then a second-round multiplex PCR. TCRdb fed the multiplex PCR reads into MiXCR, producing one record per CDR3 protein. This table has hundreds of thousands of distinct CDR3 sequences, approximately 22% appearing once. This sequence was found in a young woman with stable Graves' hyperthyroidism. Some clones in this sample may be carry-over from other donors' samples. Sequences were obtained from peripheral blood.

This CDR3 reads CATSRAVGGEAFF. The CDR3 coding sequence is TGTGCCACCAGCAGAGCGGTCGGCGGTGAAGCTTTCTTT. The rearrangement links TRBV15 to TRBJ1-1; D is uncertain. The CDR3 is 13 residues long. CDR1 and CDR2 from the germline V gene are LNHNV and YYDKDF (reference sequence). The V and J ends lost 1 base and 7 bases respectively, with 10 bases between them.